This T cell receptor (beta chain) stems from a study of shared clonotypes between healthy human individuals. A note on this clone: Its matching antigen is unknown.

The study's findings and limits: Only blood was sampled; tissue repertoires likely differ.

The CDR3 is 14 residues long. In germline, CDR1 is SGHDN, CDR2 FVKESK. Trimming pared 8 bases from V and 4 bases from J, leaving 17 bases between. Authors' data handling: Filtering of immunoSEQ junctional sequences could not match full-length read filtering. This table comes from immunoSEQ multiplex PCR, and its TCRdb copy is limited to in-frame clones, with some not included. The DNA gave D and trimming, while V, J and clone size come from that table. The table records about 480,000 clones, almost 80% of them present only once. The study used 98 million or so PBMCs per unsorted sample for genomic DNA.

The sample taken for sequencing was PBMCs. The genes are TRBV14 and TRBJ1-1, with D possibly TRBD1 on 5 matching bases. The TCR comes from a middle-aged woman in good health. Some clones in this sample may be carry-over from other donors' samples. Here the CDR3 DNA reads TGTGCCAGCTCCCAACCCCCAGGGCTCACTGAAGCTTTCTTT. It codes for CASSQPPGLTEAFF. Variable domain in full (rest from reference TRBV14 and TRBJ1-1): EAGVTQFPSHSVIEKGQTVTLRCDPISGHDNLYWYRRVMGKEIKFLLHFVKESKQDESGMPNNRFLAERTGGTYSTLKVQPAELEDSGVYFCASSQPPGLTEAFFGQGTRLTVV.